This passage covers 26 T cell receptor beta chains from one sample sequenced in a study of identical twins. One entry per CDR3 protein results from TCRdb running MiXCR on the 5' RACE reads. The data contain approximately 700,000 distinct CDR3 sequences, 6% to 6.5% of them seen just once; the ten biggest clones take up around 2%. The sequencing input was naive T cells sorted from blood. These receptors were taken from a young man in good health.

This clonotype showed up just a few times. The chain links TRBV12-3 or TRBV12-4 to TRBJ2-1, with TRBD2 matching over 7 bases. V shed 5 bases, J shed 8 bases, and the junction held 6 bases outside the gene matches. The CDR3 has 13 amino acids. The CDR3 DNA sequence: TGTGCCAGCAGTCCCCGACTAGCCCATGAGCAGTTCTTC. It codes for CASSPRLAHEQFF.

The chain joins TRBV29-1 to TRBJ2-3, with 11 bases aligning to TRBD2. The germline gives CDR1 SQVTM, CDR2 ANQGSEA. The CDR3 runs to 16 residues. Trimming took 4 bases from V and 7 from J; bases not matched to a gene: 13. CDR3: CSVGISGLAGGYTQYF. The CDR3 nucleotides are TGCAGCGTTGGCATTTCGGGGCTAGCGGGAGGATATACGCAGTATTTT.

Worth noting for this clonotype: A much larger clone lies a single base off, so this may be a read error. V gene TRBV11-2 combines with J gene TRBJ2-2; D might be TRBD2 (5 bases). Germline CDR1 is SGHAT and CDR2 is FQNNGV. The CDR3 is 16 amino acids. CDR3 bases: TGTGCCAGCAGCTTAGCTGGCTCCACCTCCACCGGGGTGCTGTTTTTT. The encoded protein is CASSLAGSTSTGVLFF.

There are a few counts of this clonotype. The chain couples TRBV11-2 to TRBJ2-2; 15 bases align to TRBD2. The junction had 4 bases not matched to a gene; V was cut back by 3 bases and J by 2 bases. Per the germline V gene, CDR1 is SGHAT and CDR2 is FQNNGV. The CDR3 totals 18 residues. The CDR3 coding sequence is TGTGCCAGCAGCTTGGGACTAGCGGGAGGCTTAAACACCGGGGAGCTGTTTTTT. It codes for CASSLGLAGGLNTGELFF.

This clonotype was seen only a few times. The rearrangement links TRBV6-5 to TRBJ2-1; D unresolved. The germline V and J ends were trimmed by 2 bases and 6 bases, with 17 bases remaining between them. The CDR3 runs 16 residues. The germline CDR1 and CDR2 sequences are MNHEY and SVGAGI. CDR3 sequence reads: CASSYGLMVEGNEQFF. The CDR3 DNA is TGTGCCAGCAGTTACGGGCTTATGGTCGAAGGCAATGAGCAGTTCTTC.

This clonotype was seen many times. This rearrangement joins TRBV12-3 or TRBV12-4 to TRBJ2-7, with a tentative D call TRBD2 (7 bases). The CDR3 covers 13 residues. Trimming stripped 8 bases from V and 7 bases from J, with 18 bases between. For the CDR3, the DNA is TGTGCCAGCGGGGGGGGCGCAAGGAAAGAGCAGTACTTC. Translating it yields CASGGGARKEQYF.

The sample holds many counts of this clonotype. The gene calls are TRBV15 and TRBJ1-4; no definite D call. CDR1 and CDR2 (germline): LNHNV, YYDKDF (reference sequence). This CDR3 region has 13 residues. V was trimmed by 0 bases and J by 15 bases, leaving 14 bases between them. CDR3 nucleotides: TGTGCCACCAGCAGAGAAATCAACGCGGTATTGTTTTTT. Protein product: CATSREINAVLFF.

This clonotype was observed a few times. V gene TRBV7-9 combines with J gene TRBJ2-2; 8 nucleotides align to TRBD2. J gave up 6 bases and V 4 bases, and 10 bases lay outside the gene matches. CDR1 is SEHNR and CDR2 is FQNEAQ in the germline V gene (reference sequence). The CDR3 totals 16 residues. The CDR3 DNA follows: TGTGCCAGCAGCTACCGTGGAGCGGGAGCACCCGGGGAGCTGTTTTTT. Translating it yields CASSYRGAGAPGELFF.

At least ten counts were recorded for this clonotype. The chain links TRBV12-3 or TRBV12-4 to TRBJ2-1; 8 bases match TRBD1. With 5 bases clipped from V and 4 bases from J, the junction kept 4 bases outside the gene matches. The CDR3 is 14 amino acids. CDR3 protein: CASSNRDRYNEQFF. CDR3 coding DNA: TGTGCCAGCAGTAACCGGGACAGGTACAATGAGCAGTTCTTC.

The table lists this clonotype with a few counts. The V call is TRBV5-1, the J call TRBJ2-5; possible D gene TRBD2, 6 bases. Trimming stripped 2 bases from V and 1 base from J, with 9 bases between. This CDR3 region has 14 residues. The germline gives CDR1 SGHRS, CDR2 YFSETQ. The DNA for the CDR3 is TGCGCCAGCAGCTTCGGGGGTTCCCAAGAGACCCAGTACTTC. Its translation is CASSFGGSQETQYF.

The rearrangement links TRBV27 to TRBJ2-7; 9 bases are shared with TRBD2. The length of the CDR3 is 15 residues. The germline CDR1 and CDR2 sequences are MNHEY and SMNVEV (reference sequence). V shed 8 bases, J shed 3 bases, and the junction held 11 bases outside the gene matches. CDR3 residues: CASGIRTSAYYEQYF. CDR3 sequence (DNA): TGTGCCAGCGGAATCAGGACTAGCGCCTACTACGAGCAGTACTTC.

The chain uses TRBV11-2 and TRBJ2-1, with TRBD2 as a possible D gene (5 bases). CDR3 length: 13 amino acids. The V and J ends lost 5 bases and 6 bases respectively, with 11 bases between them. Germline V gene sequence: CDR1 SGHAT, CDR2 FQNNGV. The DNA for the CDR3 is TGTGCCAGCAGCCGCGGGTTAAGCAATGAGCAGTTCTTC. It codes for CASSRGLSNEQFF. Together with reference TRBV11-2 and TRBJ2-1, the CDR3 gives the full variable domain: EAGVAQSPRYKIIEKRQSVAFWCNPISGHATLYWYQQILGQGPKLLIQFQNNGVVDDSQLPKDRFSAERLKGVDSTLKIQPAKLEDSAVYLCASSRGLSNEQFFGPGTRLTVL.

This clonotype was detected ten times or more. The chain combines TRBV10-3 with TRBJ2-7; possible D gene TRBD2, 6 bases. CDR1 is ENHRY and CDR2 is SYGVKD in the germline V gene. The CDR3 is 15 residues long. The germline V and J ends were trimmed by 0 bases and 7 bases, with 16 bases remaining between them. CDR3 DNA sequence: TGTGCCATCAGTGAGTCGAGGGAGGACTTGCGAGAGCAGTACTTC. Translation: CAISESREDLREQYF.

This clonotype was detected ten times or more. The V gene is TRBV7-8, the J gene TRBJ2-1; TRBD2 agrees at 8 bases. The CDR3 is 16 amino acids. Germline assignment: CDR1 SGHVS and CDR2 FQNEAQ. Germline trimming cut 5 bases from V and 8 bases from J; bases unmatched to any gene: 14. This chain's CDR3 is CASSDTGTRMIDEQFF. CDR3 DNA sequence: TGTGCCAGCAGCGACACCGGGACTAGGATGATCGATGAGCAGTTCTTC.

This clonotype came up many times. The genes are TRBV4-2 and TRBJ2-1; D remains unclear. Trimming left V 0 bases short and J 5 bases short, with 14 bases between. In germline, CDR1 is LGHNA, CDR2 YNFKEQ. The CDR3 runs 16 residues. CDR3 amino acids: CASSQDTILGDNEQFF. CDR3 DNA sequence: TGTGCCAGCAGCCAAGACACTATCCTCGGAGACAATGAGCAGTTCTTC.

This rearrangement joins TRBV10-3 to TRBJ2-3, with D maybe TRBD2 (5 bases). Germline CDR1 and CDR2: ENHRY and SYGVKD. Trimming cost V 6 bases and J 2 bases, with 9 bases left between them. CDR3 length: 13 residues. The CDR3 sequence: CAIRGDTTDTQYF. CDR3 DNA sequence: TGTGCCATCAGGGGAGACACCACAGATACGCAGTATTTT.

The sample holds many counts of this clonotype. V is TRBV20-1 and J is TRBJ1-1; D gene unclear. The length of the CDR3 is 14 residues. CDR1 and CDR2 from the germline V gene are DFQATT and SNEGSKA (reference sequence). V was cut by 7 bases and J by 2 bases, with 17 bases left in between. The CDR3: CSGISGGLNTEAFF. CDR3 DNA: TGCAGTGGAATTAGTGGCGGCCTCAACACTGAAGCTTTCTTT.

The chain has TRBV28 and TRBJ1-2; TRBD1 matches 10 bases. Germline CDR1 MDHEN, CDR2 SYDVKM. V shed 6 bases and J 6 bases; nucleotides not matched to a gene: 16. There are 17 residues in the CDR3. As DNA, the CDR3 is TGTGCCAGCAGCCGACCGGGACAGGGGTCGCCCCGGGATGGCTACACCTTC. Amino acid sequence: CASSRPGQGSPRDGYTF.

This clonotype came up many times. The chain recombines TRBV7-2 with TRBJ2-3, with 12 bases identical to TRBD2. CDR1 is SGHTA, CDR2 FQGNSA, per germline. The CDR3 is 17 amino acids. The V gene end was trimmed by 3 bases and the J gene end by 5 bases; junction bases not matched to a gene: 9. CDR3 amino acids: CASSFPSSGRALDTQYF. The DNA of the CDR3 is TGTGCCAGCAGCTTCCCATCTAGCGGGAGGGCGTTAGATACGCAGTATTTT.

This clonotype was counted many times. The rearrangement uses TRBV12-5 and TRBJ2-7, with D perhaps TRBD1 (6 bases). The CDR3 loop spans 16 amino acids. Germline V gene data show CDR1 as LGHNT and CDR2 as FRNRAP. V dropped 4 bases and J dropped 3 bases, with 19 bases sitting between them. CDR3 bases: TGTGCTAGTGGTTCACGGTGGACAGCGAACAACTACGAGCAGTACTTC. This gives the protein CASGSRWTANNYEQYF.

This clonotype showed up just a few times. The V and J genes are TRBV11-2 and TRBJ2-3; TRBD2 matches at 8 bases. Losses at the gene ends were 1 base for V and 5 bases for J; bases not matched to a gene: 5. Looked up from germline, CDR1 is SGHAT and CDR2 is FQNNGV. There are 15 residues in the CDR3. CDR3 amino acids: CASSLGGLVGDTQYF. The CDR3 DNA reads TGTGCCAGCAGCTTAGGGGGACTAGTCGGAGATACGCAGTATTTT.

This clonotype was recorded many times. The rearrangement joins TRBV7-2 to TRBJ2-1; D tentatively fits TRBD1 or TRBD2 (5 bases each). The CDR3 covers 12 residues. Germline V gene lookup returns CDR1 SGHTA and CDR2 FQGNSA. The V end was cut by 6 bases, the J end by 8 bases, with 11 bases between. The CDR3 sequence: CASSPRGDEQFF. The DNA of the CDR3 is TGTGCCAGCAGTCCCCGAGGGGATGAGCAGTTCTTC.

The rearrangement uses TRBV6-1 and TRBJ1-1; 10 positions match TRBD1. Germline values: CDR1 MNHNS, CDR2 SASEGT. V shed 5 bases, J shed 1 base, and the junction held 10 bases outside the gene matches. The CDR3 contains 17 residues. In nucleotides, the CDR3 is TGTGCCAGCAGTCGCGACAGGGGGCGGGTAGGGAACACTGAAGCTTTCTTT. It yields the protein CASSRDRGRVGNTEAFF.

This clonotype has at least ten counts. The chain's CDR3 is CSARATSASSYEQYF. For the CDR3, the DNA is TGCAGTGCTAGAGCAACTAGCGCCAGCTCCTACGAGCAGTACTTC. The gene calls are TRBV20-1 and TRBJ2-7, with 7 positions matching TRBD2. CDR1 DFQATT and CDR2 SNEGSKA come from the germline V gene (reference sequence). V was clipped by 1 base and J by 0 bases; unmatched bases: 6. The CDR3 loop spans 15 amino acids.

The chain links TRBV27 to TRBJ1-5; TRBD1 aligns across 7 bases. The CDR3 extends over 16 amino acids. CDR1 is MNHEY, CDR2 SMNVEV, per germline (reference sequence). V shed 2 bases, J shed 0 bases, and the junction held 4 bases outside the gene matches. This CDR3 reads CASSLAGGYSNQPQHF. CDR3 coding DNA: TGTGCCAGCAGTTTAGCAGGGGGGTATAGCAATCAGCCCCAGCATTTT.

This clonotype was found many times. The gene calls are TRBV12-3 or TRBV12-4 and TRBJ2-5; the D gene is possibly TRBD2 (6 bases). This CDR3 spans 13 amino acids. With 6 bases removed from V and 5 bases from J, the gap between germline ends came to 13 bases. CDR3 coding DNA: TGTGCCAGCAGGCGGGACCCAGGGGAGACCCAGTACTTC. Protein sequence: CASRRDPGETQYF.